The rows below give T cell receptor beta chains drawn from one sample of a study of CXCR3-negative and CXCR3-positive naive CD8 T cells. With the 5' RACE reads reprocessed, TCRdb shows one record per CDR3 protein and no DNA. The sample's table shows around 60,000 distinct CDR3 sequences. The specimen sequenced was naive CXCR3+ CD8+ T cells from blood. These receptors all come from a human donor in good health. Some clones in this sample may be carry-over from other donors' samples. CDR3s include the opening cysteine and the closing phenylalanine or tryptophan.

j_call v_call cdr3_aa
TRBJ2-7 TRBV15 CATSRVGDRTLQYF
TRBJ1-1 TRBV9 CASSVGGGSTEAFF
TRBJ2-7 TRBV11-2 CASSLGVRVSEQYF
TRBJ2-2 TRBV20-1 CSAGDRNTGELFF
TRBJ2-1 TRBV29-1 CSVDGLAGRYLDSYNEQFF
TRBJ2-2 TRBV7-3 CASSSGGPANTGELFF
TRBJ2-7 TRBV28 CAIQRSTGGMYEQYF
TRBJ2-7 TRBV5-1 CASRLTSEQYF
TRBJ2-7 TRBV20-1 CSARGTGSYEQYF
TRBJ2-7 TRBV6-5 CASKYTGTYEQYF
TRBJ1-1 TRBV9 CASSVGGQGLRRGMNTEAFF
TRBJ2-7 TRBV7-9 CASTQGSTYEQYF
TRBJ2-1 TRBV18 CASSPRELAGDNEQFF
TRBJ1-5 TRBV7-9 CASSAPGDSSNQPQHF
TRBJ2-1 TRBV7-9 CASSSGLEQFF
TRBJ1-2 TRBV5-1 CASSLDPGTDTIYGYTF
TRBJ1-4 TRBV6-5 CASSYPGEEKLFF
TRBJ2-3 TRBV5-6 CASSFGAAPSTDTQYF
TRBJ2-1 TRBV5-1 CASRSTGFTYNEQFF
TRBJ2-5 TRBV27 CASSRLPQRGGQETQYF
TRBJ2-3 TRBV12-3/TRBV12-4 CASSSFSGSRDTQYF
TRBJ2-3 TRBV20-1 CSAPSGEATDTQYF
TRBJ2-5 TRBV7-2 CASSLWSSGQGSLYQETQYF
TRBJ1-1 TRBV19 CASKGPRGTPNTEAFF
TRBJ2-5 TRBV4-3 CASSQGLAGTSETQYF
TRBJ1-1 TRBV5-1 CASSPPRTGTKNTEAFF
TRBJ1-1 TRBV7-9 CASSNRRTEAFF
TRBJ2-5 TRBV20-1 CSVSLTGPETQYF
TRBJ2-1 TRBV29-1 CSVEGDRENNGQFF
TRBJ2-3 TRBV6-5 CASSYSKTDTQYF
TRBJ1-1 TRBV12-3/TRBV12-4 CASSFGDGTEAFF
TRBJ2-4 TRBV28 CASSPGTSGGLAKNIQYF
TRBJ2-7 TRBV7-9 CASSPGGGYEQYF